The source of this T cell receptor beta chain is a study of cytomegalovirus exposure and HLA in healthy donors. The study ran its PCR with 60 Vbeta and 13 Jbeta primers. Measured with immunoSEQ multiplex PCR; TCRdb has only the in-frame clones, and not every one. This table holds about 120,000 clones, roughly 80% found once. As for this clone: Its antigen is as yet unknown.

V was pared by 2 bases and J by 2 bases, with 4 bases of the junction left unmatched. The CDR3 extends over 16 amino acids. In germline, CDR1 is WSHSY, CDR2 SAAADI. General study findings and limits: In vitro testing confirmed a few CMV-associated chains as specific for CMV antigens. According to the study, some 160 TCR beta chains were cytomegalovirus-associated. CMV serostatus was the sole immune exposure data available. Segments of the TCR beta V type were, in most cases, productive about 87% or about 30% of the time in an earlier analysis.

The rearrangement joins TRBV10-2 to TRBJ1-3; 9 positions agree with TRBD1. The source material was PBMCs. The clonotype originates from a female donor in good health and CMV-seronegative. In DNA, the CDR3 is TGCGCCAGCAGTGAGCCCTGGACAGGGGCTGGAAACACCATATATTTT. It specifies CASSEPWTGAGNTIYF.